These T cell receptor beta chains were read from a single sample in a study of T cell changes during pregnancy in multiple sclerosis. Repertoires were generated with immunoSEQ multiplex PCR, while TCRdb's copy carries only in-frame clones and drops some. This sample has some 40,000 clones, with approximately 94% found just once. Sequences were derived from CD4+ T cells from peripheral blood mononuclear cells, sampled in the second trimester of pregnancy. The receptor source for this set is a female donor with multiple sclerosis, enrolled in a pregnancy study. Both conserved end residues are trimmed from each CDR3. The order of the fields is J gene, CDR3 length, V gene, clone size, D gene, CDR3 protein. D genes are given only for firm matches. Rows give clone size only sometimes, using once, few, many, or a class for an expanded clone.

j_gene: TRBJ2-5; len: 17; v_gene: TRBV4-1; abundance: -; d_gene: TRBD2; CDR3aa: ASSQDGTGLAINQETQY
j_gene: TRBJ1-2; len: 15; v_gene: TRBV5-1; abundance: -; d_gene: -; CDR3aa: ASSLGARDTLNYGYT
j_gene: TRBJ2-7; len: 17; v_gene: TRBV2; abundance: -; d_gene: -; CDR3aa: ASSEAGTKQGQSSYEQY
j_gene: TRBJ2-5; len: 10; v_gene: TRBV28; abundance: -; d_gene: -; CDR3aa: ASSSGKETQY
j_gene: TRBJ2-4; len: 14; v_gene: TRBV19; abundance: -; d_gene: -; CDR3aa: ASRDDRNLAKNIQY
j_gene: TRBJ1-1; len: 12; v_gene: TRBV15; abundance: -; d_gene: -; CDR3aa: ATSSRGMNTEAF
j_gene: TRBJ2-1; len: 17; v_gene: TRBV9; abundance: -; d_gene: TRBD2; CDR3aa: ASSERGTAGTSRYNEQF
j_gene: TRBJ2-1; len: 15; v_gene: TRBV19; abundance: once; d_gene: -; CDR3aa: ASSTHRRVVGYNEQF
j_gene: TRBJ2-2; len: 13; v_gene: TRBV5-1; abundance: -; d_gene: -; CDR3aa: ASTGGGPNTGELF
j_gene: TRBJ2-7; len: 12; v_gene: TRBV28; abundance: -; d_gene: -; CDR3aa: ASSSPGLSYEQY
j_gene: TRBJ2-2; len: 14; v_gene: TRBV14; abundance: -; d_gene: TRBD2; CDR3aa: ASSPRLAGLTGELF
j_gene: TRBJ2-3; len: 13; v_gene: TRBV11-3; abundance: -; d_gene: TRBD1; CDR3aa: ASSSNLGQGNTQY
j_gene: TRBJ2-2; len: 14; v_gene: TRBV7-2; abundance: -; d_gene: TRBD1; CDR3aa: ASSFLGQGAGGELF
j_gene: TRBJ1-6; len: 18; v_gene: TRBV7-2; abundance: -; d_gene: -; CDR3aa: ASSLAVSGSGSSYNSPLH
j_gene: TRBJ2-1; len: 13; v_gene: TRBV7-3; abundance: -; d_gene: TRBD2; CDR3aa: ASSLTREQSDKQF
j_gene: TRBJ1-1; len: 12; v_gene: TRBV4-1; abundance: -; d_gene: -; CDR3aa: ASSQDRGYTEAF
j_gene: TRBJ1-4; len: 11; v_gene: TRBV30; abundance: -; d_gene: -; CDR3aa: AWDLTAGEKLF
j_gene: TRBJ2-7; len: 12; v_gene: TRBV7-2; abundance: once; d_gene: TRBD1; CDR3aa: ASSTRTGSYEQY
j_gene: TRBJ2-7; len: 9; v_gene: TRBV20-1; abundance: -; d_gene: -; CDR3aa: SALTRYEQY
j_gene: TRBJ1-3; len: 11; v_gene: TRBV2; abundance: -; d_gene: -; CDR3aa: ASSVVPLQGTT
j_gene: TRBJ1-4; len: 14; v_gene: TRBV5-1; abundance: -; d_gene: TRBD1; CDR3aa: ASSDFPGQPNEKLF
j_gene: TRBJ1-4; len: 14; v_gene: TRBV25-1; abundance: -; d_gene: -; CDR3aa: ASSEWGQGLGEKLF
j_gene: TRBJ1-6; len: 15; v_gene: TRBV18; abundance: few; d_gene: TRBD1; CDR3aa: ASSPRVVGQGDSPLH